Below are 7 T cell receptor beta chains sequenced from a single sample in a study of blood T cell repertoires in COVID-19. TCRdb's table, derived via immunoSEQ multiplex PCR, lists solely in-frame clones and lacks some. Of over 150,000 clones listed, roughly 83% are singletons. Material for sequencing was peripheral blood. These receptors all come from a woman aged 60-75 years with acute or convalescent COVID-19.

This chain joins TRBV7-3 and TRBJ2-2; 9 bases are shared with TRBD1. The CDR3 totals 14 residues. Trimming cost V 6 bases and J 7 bases; bases outside gene matches: 6. CDR1 is SGHTA and CDR2 is FQGTGA in the germline V gene. This chain's CDR3 is CASSRDRAYGELFF. Here the CDR3 DNA reads TGTGCCAGCAGTAGGGACAGGGCCTACGGGGAGCTGTTTTTT.

The rearrangement links TRBV15 to TRBJ1-5; D is possibly TRBD1 (6 bases). Germline CDR1 LNHNV, CDR2 YYDKDF (reference sequence). Trimming cost V 3 bases and J 2 bases, with 17 bases left between them. This CDR3 is 17 amino acids long. In nucleotides, the CDR3 is TGTGCCACCAGCAGGGCTTGGGGGGGCGAGGGCAATCAGCCCCAGCATTTT. Translated, it gives CATSRAWGGEGNQPQHF. Variable domain in full (rest from reference TRBV15 and TRBJ1-5): DAMVIQNPRYQVTQFGKPVTLSCSQTLNHNVMYWYQQKSSQAPKLLFHYYDKDFNNEADTPDNFQSRRPNTSFCFLDIRSPGLGDTAMYLCATSRAWGGEGNQPQHFGDGTRLSIL.

The gene calls are TRBV21-1 and TRBJ2-3; TRBD2, the D gene given by the table, was not confirmed from the DNA. TRBV21-1 is reported as a pseudogene. The CDR3 is 16 amino acids. In DNA, the CDR3 is TGTGCCAGCAGCAAAGTCAAACGGGGGGACACAGATACGCAGTATTTT. This gives the protein CASSKVKRGDTDTQYF.

Only one count was recorded for this clone. The chain couples TRBV9 to TRBJ2-1, with D possibly matching TRBD2 (6 bases). CDR1 and CDR2 (germline): SGDLS, YYNGEE. This CDR3 is 16 amino acids long. Trimming took 4 bases from V and 0 from J, leaving 14 bases between them. CDR3 nucleotide sequence: TGTGCCAGCAGCTCACATCCGGGGGACTCCTACAATGAGCAGTTCTTC. The encoded protein is CASSSHPGDSYNEQFF.

This chain joins TRBV5-6 and TRBJ1-1; 9 positions agree with TRBD1. With V trimmed by 6 bases and J by 1 base, 4 bases remained unmatched. The CDR3 extends over 14 amino acids. The germline V gene has CDR1 SGHDT and CDR2 YYEEEE. As DNA, the CDR3 is TGTGCCAGCACCCCGGACAGGGGGAACACTGAAGCTTTCTTT. This codes for CASTPDRGNTEAFF.

The V gene is TRBV10-3, the J gene TRBJ1-6, with D tentatively TRBD1 (5 bases). The CDR3 length is 15 residues. V was pared by 1 base and J by 5 bases, with 9 bases between. Looked up from germline, CDR1 is ENHRY and CDR2 is SYGVKD. CDR3 loop: CAISEFGGDNSPLHF. CDR3 nucleotides: TGTGCCATCAGTGAGTTCGGGGGGGATAATTCACCCCTCCACTTT.

The rearrangement joins TRBV14 to TRBJ1-4, with 10 bases identical to TRBD1. Germline V gene lookup returns CDR1 SGHDN and CDR2 FVKESK. V lost 4 bases, J lost 0 bases, and 2 bases stayed unmatched. This CDR3 has 16 amino acids. The CDR3 is CASSPTGGATNEKLFF. CDR3 nucleotides: TGTGCCAGCAGCCCGACAGGGGGCGCAACTAATGAAAAACTGTTTTTT.